This T cell receptor beta chain comes out of a study of cytomegalovirus exposure and HLA in healthy donors (dated by TCRdb to 2016 to 2017). Regarding the research as a whole: According to a later analysis, the 120 or so validation repertoires were produced on the same platform as the 666 repertoires of the first cohort. The study was designed to test whether signatures of past pathogen exposure could be identified by cataloging public T cell receptors. In addition to the first cohort of 666 subjects, a separate validation cohort of about 120 different subjects was used. The study combined high-throughput TCR immunosequencing, statistical association of individual TCRs with disease status, and machine learning to predict cytomegalovirus infection status. Results the study describes overall, beyond this receptor: Cytomegalovirus status was reported to be diagnosed by the classifier with high specificity and sensitivity in both the original and validation cohorts. Of the cluster scores, 85% to 95% were above 0 in a later analysis, which found that TCRs clustered in the first cohort also tended to co-occur in the roughly 130 validation repertoires. The authors suggested that the approach could potentially be extended to other disease states and immunological phenotypes. Most TCR sequences were seen in very few donors, while some public TCRs were found in many individuals. A total of fewer than 200 TCR beta chains were listed by the study as associated with cytomegalovirus. Three of the identified cytomegalovirus-associated TCR beta chains were confirmed in vitro to be specific for cytomegalovirus antigens. The validation cohort had no HLA typing available for a later analysis, so co-occurrence within that cohort was assessed over all 120 or so repertoires.

Only a few counts were recorded for this clone. Which antigen it targets is not known. Base-call qualities are not available, and no considerably larger clone is one nucleotide away. The library was produced with the immunoSEQ multiplex PCR assay. In the paper's pipeline: A statistical classification framework was developed to diagnose cytomegalovirus status using the catalog of TCR beta chain sequences. The clones in this table, taken by TCRdb from immuneACCESS, are in-frame only. Not every clone is retained; where verified, under half of the shortfall comes from an unresolved V gene, and the cause of the rest is unknown. D and trimming come from the DNA, and the V and J calls and clone size come from that table. This sample has some 180,000 clones in its table, and around nine tenths of those were observed once. Together, the top ten hold around 7.2% of the sample. Separate from the approximately 670-subject first cohort, the validation cohort of 95 to 150 subjects was the group to which the donors belonged.

As encoded in the germline V gene (reference sequence), CDR1 is GTSNPN while CDR2 is SVGIG. The CDR3 runs 12 residues from the cysteine to the phenylalanine. The retained sequence is limited to the CDR3, 36 bases, with the frame set at the first base. The junction shows trimming of 5 bases on V and 6 bases on J, plus 8 bases between the germline ends. The sample consisted of PBMCs. The V and J genes are TRBV30 and TRBJ1-6; no D segment can be confidently identified. This TCR was recovered from a man in his thirties or forties in good health and CMV-seropositive. The nucleotides are TGTGCCTGGGGACTGATTAATTCACCCCTCCACTTT. This codes for CAWGLINSPLHF.